This T cell receptor (beta chain) was sequenced in a study of OX40 agonist ivuxolimab in advanced cancers. Turning to the study itself: The diagnoses of dose-escalation patients were hepatocellular carcinoma, melanoma, renal cell or head and neck cancer. Among those enrolled, mean age was about 60 years (range about 20 to 79) and approximately 83% were male.

Measured with immunoSEQ multiplex PCR; TCRdb has only the in-frame clones, and not every one. The sample records about 120,000 clones, 93% being singletons. Patients who had autoimmune disease history or got systemic immunosuppression were left out. Germline-derived CDR1 and CDR2 are SNHLY and FYNNEI. The V end lost 5 bases, the J end lost 3 bases, and 8 bases lay between the germline ends. This CDR3 spans 13 amino acids. This rearrangement joins TRBV2 to TRBJ1-3, with no clear D. The sample consisted of CD4+ or CD8+ T cells sorted from blood, taken in a trial of the OX40 agonist ivuxolimab. This TCR derives from an adult with an advanced solid tumor such as melanoma, head and neck, liver or kidney cancer. CDR3 sequence: CASSLGYGNTIYF. In DNA form, the CDR3 reads TGTGCCAGCAGTCTGGGGTATGGAAACACCATATATTTT.